This T cell receptor beta chain was sequenced for a study of blood T cell repertoires in COVID-19. Study background: Sites across the United States, Italy and Spain contributed samples from acute and convalescent COVID-19. Nucleic acid was either cDNA or gDNA, and it came from T cells, B-cell-depleted T cells, or PBMCs.

The CDR3 is made up of 15 amino acids. Germline V lookup: CDR1 KGHDR, CDR2 SFDVKD. With V trimmed by 6 bases and J by 1 base, 4 bases remained unmatched. Per the authors' pipeline: Estimation of nucleated cell counts was performed using reference gene primer amplification. TCRdb keeps only in-frame clones here, not all; method: immunoSEQ multiplex PCR. That table is the source of V, J and clone size, and D and trimming were worked out from the DNA. The sample carries roughly 190,000 clones, about nine tenths recorded once. The receptor was derived from a man between 25 and 39 years old with acute or convalescent COVID-19. Sequenced sample: peripheral blood. The rearrangement links TRBV24-1 to TRBJ1-2; 10 positions match TRBD1. The CDR3 loop is CATSKTGGVNYGYTF. CDR3 in DNA: TGTGCCACCAGTAAGACAGGGGGCGTTAACTATGGCTACACCTTC.